One and the same sample provided the 6 T cell receptor beta chains below, sequenced in a study of CD8+CD57+ T cells in acquired aplastic anemia. Only patients with CD8+CD57+ cell expansion on flow cytometry were chosen for sequencing. Genomic DNA, serving as template, underwent TCR beta VDJ and CDR3 profiling. From the reads, TCRdb called clonotypes with MiXCR, one entry per CDR3 protein. The sample records approximately 190,000 distinct CDR3 sequences, roughly half being singletons. The sequencing sample was made of sorted CD4+, CD8+, or CD8+CD57+ T cells (not recorded which) from PBMCs. These TCRs come from a human donor with aplastic anemia.

With regard to this clonotype: Mismatch with germline at one junction end may stem from a read error. The rearrangement uses TRBV10-3 and TRBJ1-2; 7 bases agree with TRBD1. Looked up from germline, CDR1 is ENHRY and CDR2 is SYGVKD. CDR3 length: 13 amino acids. CDR3 coding DNA: TGTGCCATCGGTGACAGGGTCCTCTATGGTTACACCTTC. This encodes CAIGDRVLYGYTF.

The chain is built from TRBV10-1 and TRBJ1-2; D is unclear. CDR3 length: 16 amino acids. CDR1 is WNHNN, CDR2 SYGVQD, per germline (reference sequence). V shed 5 bases and J shed 4 bases, with 20 bases lying between them. The CDR3 DNA follows: TGCGCCAGCAGTCCGCCACAGAGATTCCGATCCTATGGCTACACCTTC. It translates to CASSPPQRFRSYGYTF.

This clonotype was seen repeatedly, ten times or more. This chain links TRBV7-2 with TRBJ2-5, with 7 nucleotides matching TRBD2. Germline CDR1 is SGHTA and CDR2 is FQGNSA. This CDR3 has 14 residues. V shed 5 bases and J 5 bases; nucleotides not matched to a gene: 8. The CDR3 DNA reads as TGTGCCAGCAGCCTCCGGGGAGGGGCGGAGACCCAGTACTTC. Amino acid sequence: CASSLRGGAETQYF.

This clonotype was found a few times. The chain carries TRBV24-1 and TRBJ1-1; maybe TRBD1 (6 bases). Trimming shortened V by 12 bases and J by 1 base, and 17 bases separated the two germline ends. From germline, CDR1 is KGHDR and CDR2 SFDVKD. The CDR3 covers 14 residues. Here the CDR3 reads CASRRGAGNTEAFF. The CDR3 nucleotides are TGTGCCTCCCGCCGGGGGGCAGGGAACACTGAAGCTTTCTTT.

This clonotype was seen at least ten times. The chain joins TRBV19 to TRBJ1-4; TRBD1 matches at 12 bases. This CDR3 comprises 15 residues. V shed 6 bases and J 8 bases; nucleotides not matched to a gene: 7. The germline CDR1 and CDR2 sequences are LNHDA and SQIVND (reference sequence). This CDR3 is CASRSTGTGGEKLFF. The CDR3 bases are TGTGCCAGTAGATCTACCGGGACAGGGGGCGAAAAACTGTTTTTT.

This clonotype is labeled as large (0.1 to 1%). CDR3 in amino acids: CASSLTGVNYEQYF. As DNA, the CDR3 is TGTGCCAGCAGCTTAACAGGGGTGAACTACGAGCAGTACTTC. The chain has TRBV7-9 and TRBJ2-7, with TRBD1 matching 7 bases. The germline V gene has CDR1 SEHNR and CDR2 FQNEAQ (reference sequence). This CDR3 comprises 14 residues. V lost 2 bases to trimming and J lost 3 bases; unmatched junction nucleotides: 4.